The T cell receptor (beta chain) under discussion was sequenced for a study of vaccination and CD4 T cells after COVID-19. Study-level findings and limits: The median count of SARS-CoV-2-reactive clonotypes rose from roughly 21 to 40, not significantly.

Trimming left V 3 bases short and J 0 bases short, with 8 bases between. Germline CDR1 reads SNHLY; CDR2 reads FYNNEI. The CDR3 runs 14 residues. Treatment specified: approximately 9-day PBMC culture with coronavirus spike peptide pools or control peptides (ViraFEST assay). CD4+ T lymphocytes from the unexposed donor were collected before the COVID-19 pandemic (2011-2018). This clonotype has more than one count but fewer than ten. Its antigen is undetermined. Researchers used the Oncomine TCR Beta short-read assay to sequence DNA from cultured CD4+ T cells. Cultured CD4+ T cells yielded the extracted genomic DNA. TCRdb ran MiXCR on the PCR reads and lists one entry per CDR3 protein. This sample yields over 9,000 distinct CDR3 sequences, of which about 34% are seen a single time; 20% belongs to the top ten.

The receptor was derived from a human donor in good health. The sample comprised CD4+ T cells from blood, cultured in vitro. The chain combines TRBV2 with TRBJ2-5; maybe TRBD1 (6 bases). For the CDR3, the DNA is TGTGCCAGCAGTGAGAACAGGGACCAAGAGACCCAGTACTTC. Translation: CASSENRDQETQYF.